This TCR beta chain was identified in a study of cytomegalovirus exposure and HLA in healthy donors. Whole-study findings and limits: Sequencing likely generated an artifact that appeared as a cluster of highly shared sequence variants. In an earlier analysis, about 87% or about 30%: the productive usage of most TCR beta V segments.

This CDR3 is built from 15 residues. Germline CDR1 SEHNR, CDR2 FQNEAQ (reference sequence). The PCR contained 60 Vbeta and 13 Jbeta primers. Profiling relied on immunoSEQ multiplex PCR, and the TCRdb table lists in-frame clones only, not all of them. The sample shows a few hundred thousand clones, about 90% of them seen only once. To note about this clone: Its antigen is undetermined. One end of the junction is discordant with germline, which a read error may explain.

Sequencing was carried out using PBMCs. The chain is built from TRBV7-9 and TRBJ1-2; the D gene is possibly TRBD1 (6 bases). The TCR originated in a woman between 18 and 29 years old in good health and CMV-seronegative. CDR3 in DNA: TGTTCCAGCAGCCTAGCAGGGGCTACCGTCTATGGCTACACCTTC. It translates to CSSSLAGATVYGYTF.